The present T cell receptor (beta chain) was sequenced within a study of T cell responses to AZD1222 COVID-19 vaccine. General study findings and limits: The breadth and depth of Spike-specific TCRs increased once two AZD1222 doses had been given. Clonal diversity may have been underestimated, and the donors were mostly white British, with more females than males. At study baseline, merely over 5 AZD1222 recipients were seropositive.

With regard to this clone: Its antigen is unknown.

Second-dose schedules of about 4 or about 12 weeks were combined. Germline CDR1 is SGHRS and CDR2 is YFSETQ. The V and J ends lost 0 bases and 10 bases respectively, with 11 bases between them. This CDR3 contains 13 residues. Data came from immunoSEQ multiplex PCR; TCRdb stores just in-frame clones and leaves some out. The profile shows more than 100,000 clones, approximately 92% of them singletons. The rearrangement joins TRBV5-1 to TRBJ2-1; D remains unclear. This clonotype was sampled from an adult who received the AZD1222 COVID-19 vaccine. The sequences come from peripheral blood, collected 28 days after the second AZD1222 dose. The CDR3 here is CASSLVVFGEQFF. CDR3 in DNA: TGCGCCAGCAGCTTGGTAGTGTTCGGCGAGCAGTTCTTC. Full variable domain (rest looked up from reference TRBV5-1 and TRBJ2-1): KAGVTQTPRYLIKTRGQQVTLSCSPISGHRSVSWYQQTPGQGLQFLFEYFSETQRNKGNFPGRFSGRQFSNSRSEMNVSTLELGDSALYLCASSLVVFGEQFFGPGTRLTVL.